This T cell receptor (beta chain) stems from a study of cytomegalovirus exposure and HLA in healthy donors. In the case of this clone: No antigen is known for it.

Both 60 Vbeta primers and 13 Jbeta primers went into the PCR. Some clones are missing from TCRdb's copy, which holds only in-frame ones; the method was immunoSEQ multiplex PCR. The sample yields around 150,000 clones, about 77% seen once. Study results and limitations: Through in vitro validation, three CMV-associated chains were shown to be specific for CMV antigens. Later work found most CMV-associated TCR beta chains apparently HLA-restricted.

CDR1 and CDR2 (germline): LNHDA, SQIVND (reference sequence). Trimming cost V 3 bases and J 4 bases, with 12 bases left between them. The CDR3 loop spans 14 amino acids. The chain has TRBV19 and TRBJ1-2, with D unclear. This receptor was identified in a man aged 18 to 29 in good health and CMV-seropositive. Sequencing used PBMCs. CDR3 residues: CASSMKLILYGYTF. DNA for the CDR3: TGTGCCAGTAGTATGAAACTAATCCTCTATGGCTACACCTTC. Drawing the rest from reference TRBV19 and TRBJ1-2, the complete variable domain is DGGITQSPKYLFRKEGQNVTLSCEQNLNHDAMYWYRQDPGQGLRLIYYSQIVNDFQKGDIAEGYSVSREKKESFPLTVTSAQKNPTAFYLCASSMKLILYGYTFGSGTRLTVV.